Sequencing of this T cell receptor (beta chain) was carried out in a study of cytomegalovirus exposure and HLA in healthy donors. Study conclusions and caveats: Overall, approximately 150 TCR beta chains were annotated as cytomegalovirus-associated. Confirmation in vitro established that a few CMV-associated chains were specific for CMV antigens. Within a later analysis, the majority of CMV-associated TCR beta chains appeared HLA-restricted.

This clone appeared once. Its target is unknown. The PCR ran on 60 Vbeta and 13 Jbeta primers. The assay was immunoSEQ multiplex PCR, and TCRdb's table has in-frame clones only and misses some. The top ten clones hold 1% to 1.5% of a sample with around 120,000 clones, roughly four fifths of them seen once. Germline V gene lookup returns CDR1 SGHTA and CDR2 FQGNSA. Trimming removed 3 bases from V and 2 bases from J, with 5 bases in between. The CDR3 is 12 amino acids. The chain uses TRBV7-2 and TRBJ2-7; D gene uncertain. Sequences were obtained from PBMCs. This sequence was found in a girl aged 2 to 10 in good health and CMV-seronegative. For the CDR3, the DNA is TGTGCCAGCAGCTTTCCTACCTACGAGCAGTACTTC. Protein: CASSFPTYEQYF.